This passage covers 18 T cell receptor beta chains from one sample sequenced in a study of T cell changes during pregnancy in multiple sclerosis. Here immunoSEQ multiplex PCR was the method, and the copy in TCRdb shows in-frame clones only, minus some. The sample carries around 56,000 clones, 92% recorded once. The source was peripheral blood, collected in the third trimester of pregnancy. The receptors originated from a female donor in good health, enrolled as a control in a pregnancy study.

The CDR3: CAISESGTPSYEQYF. As DNA, the CDR3 is TGTGCCATCAGTGAGTCAGGGACTCCTTCCTACGAGCAGTACTTC. The chain recombines TRBV10-3 with TRBJ2-7, with D maybe TRBD2 (6 bases). Deletions cut 0 bases from V and 1 base from J, with 10 bases between. CDR1 and CDR2 from the germline V gene are ENHRY and SYGVKD. The CDR3 runs 15 residues.

This chain links TRBV27 with TRBJ1-5; the match to TRBD1 covers 8 bases. CDR1 is MNHEY, CDR2 SMNVEV, per germline (reference sequence). V dropped 3 bases and J dropped 6; count of bases not matched to a gene: 7. The CDR3 consists of 15 residues. CDR3 DNA sequence: TGTGCCAGCAGTTTCTCTTGGACAGGGAGTCAGCCCCAGCATTTT. Translation: CASSFSWTGSQPQHF.

V usage is TRBV30 and J usage is TRBJ2-7; 8 positions agree with TRBD1. Germline V gene sequence: CDR1 GTSNPN, CDR2 SVGIG (reference sequence). This CDR3 has 12 residues. As DNA, the CDR3 is TGTGCTTCCCAGGGGGCCGGAGGAAAGCGGTACTTC. It encodes CASQGAGGKRYF. The complete variable domain, with remaining parts taken from reference TRBV30 and TRBJ2-7, reads SQTIHQWPATLVQPVGSPLSLECTVEGTSNPNLYWYRQAAGRGLQLLFYSVGIGQISSEVPQNLSASRPQDRQFILSSKKLLLSDSGFYLCASQGAGGKRYFGPGTRLTVT.

The rearrangement uses TRBV7-9 and TRBJ1-4; 9 positions match TRBD1. CDR3 length: 16 residues. In germline, CDR1 is SEHNR, CDR2 FQNEAQ (reference sequence). V lost 5 bases and J lost 8; bases outside the gene matches: 12. CDR3 nucleotide sequence: TGTGCCAGCAGCCTGATATGGACAGGGGCAGGGGAAAAACTGTTTTTT. Translated, it gives CASSLIWTGAGEKLFF.

For the CDR3, the DNA is TGTGCCAGCAGCTTAGGGCCATCCTTGGCAGGGTCGAACACTGAAGCTTTCTTT. It specifies CASSLGPSLAGSNTEAFF. V usage is TRBV7-8 and J usage is TRBJ1-1, with D perhaps matching TRBD1 (5 bases). The CDR3 runs 18 residues. Germline V gene sequence: CDR1 SGHVS, CDR2 FQNEAQ. V was clipped by 1 base and J by 1 base, with 19 bases between them. The full variable domain, in which reference TRBV7-8 and TRBJ1-1 provide the parts outside the CDR3, is GAGVSQSPRYKVAKRGQDVALRCDPISGHVSLFWYQQALGQGPEFLTYFQNEAQLDKSGLPSDRFFAERPEGSVSTLKIQRTQQEDSAVYLCASSLGPSLAGSNTEAFFGQGTRLTVV.

This clone was seen a single time. The chain has TRBV4-3 and TRBJ2-5; TRBD1 matches at 8 bases. The CDR3 length is 15 residues. In germline, CDR1 is LGHNA, CDR2 YSLEER. Losses at the gene ends were 4 bases for V and 5 bases for J; bases not matched to a gene: 9. CDR3 sequence reads: CASSLGQGGRETQYF. DNA for the CDR3: TGCGCCAGCAGCCTCGGACAGGGCGGTCGGGAGACCCAGTACTTC.

The rearrangement joins TRBV14 to TRBJ2-5; TRBD1 might be the D (5 bases). Trimming removed 1 base from V and 3 bases from J, with 15 bases in between. Germline loops: CDR1 SGHDN, CDR2 FVKESK. This CDR3 spans 16 amino acids. The CDR3 nucleotides are TGTGCCAGCAGCCAAGTGGGGCAGGGTTGGGAAGAGACCCAGTACTTC. It encodes CASSQVGQGWEETQYF.

The chain has TRBV4-2 and TRBJ1-2, with D uncertain. V was pared by 3 bases and J by 8 bases, with 7 bases between. The germline CDR1 and CDR2 sequences are LGHNA and YNFKEQ. The CDR3 is made up of 11 amino acids. The CDR3 DNA sequence: TGTGCCAGCAGCCAGGAGGGAGGCTACACCTTC. Its translation is CASSQEGGYTF.

Points on this clone: The germline gene is not matched at one end of the junction; a read error may be the cause. This chain uses TRBV28 with TRBJ2-6, with D tentatively TRBD1 (5 bases). Germline lookup yields CDR1 MDHEN and CDR2 SYDVKM. CDR3 size: 15 residues. CDR3: CASSLPRSGANVPTF. Written as DNA, the CDR3 is TGTGCCAGCAGTCTTCCTCGATCTGGGGCCAACGTCCCGACTTTC.

The chain carries TRBV27 and TRBJ2-7; D is undetermined. The CDR3 sequence is 14 residues long. Between the trimmed V and J ends, which lost 0 bases and 0 bases, there was a span of 6 bases. Germline CDR1 reads MNHEY; CDR2 reads SMNVEV (reference sequence). The CDR3, as DNA: TGTGCCAGCAGTTTATCGAAGAGCTCCTACGAGCAGTACTTC. This sequence encodes CASSLSKSSYEQYF.

This chain uses TRBV6-5 with TRBJ1-1, with D unresolved. Trimming cost V 2 bases and J 7 bases, with 14 bases left between them. This CDR3 comprises 14 residues. Germline loops: CDR1 MNHEY, CDR2 SVGAGI. DNA of the CDR3: TGTGCCAGCAGTTACCGGAGTGGCAGACTTGAAGCTTTCTTT. It encodes CASSYRSGRLEAFF.

CDR3 sequence reads: CASSQDGGGVGEQYF. CDR3 coding DNA: TGCGCCAGCAGCCAAGACGGCGGGGGCGTCGGGGAGCAGTACTTC. The rearrangement uses TRBV4-1 and TRBJ2-7; D is perhaps TRBD2 (7 bases). Trimming shortened V by 0 bases and J by 7 bases, and 16 bases separated the two germline ends. CDR1 and CDR2 from the germline V gene are MGHRA and YSYEKL. There are 15 residues in the CDR3.

The rearrangement uses TRBV19 and TRBJ2-7; the D is unclear. This CDR3 region has 14 residues. The V gene's germline CDR1 is LNHDA and CDR2 SQIVND (reference sequence). V gave up 3 bases and J gave up 0 bases, with 9 bases separating them. The CDR3: CASSIAAVSYEQYF. The CDR3 nucleotides are TGTGCCAGTAGTATCGCGGCAGTCTCCTACGAGCAGTACTTC.

This sequence joins TRBV4-3 and TRBJ1-1; 7 bases align to TRBD1. This CDR3 comprises 15 residues. The V gene's germline CDR1 is LGHNA and CDR2 YSLEER. After removal of 2 bases from V and 5 bases from J, the junction contained 8 bases not matched to a gene. This CDR3 reads CASSQNPGGGTEAFF. Here the CDR3 DNA reads TGCGCCAGCAGCCAAAACCCAGGGGGTGGAACTGAAGCTTTCTTT.

The V gene is TRBV7-3, the J gene TRBJ2-3; 8 nucleotides match TRBD2. The germline gives CDR1 SGHTA, CDR2 FQGTGA. Trimming at V came to 5 bases and at J to 2 bases, leaving 12 bases not matched to a gene. This CDR3 contains 17 residues. The CDR3 loop reads CASSPTPGGPNTDTQYF. CDR3 sequence (DNA): TGTGCCAGCAGCCCCACGCCGGGGGGGCCAAACACAGATACGCAGTATTTT.

The CDR3 spells CASSDGQPQHF. CDR3 nucleotides: TGCGCCAGCAGTGATGGCCAGCCCCAGCATTTT. The chain carries TRBV10-2 and TRBJ1-5; no reliable D call. V was trimmed by 3 bases and J by 7 bases, leaving 4 bases between them. The CDR3 has 11 amino acids. Per germline, CDR1 WSHSY and CDR2 SAAADI.

V usage is TRBV19 and J usage is TRBJ1-1; D might be TRBD1 (5 bases). From germline, CDR1 is LNHDA and CDR2 SQIVND (reference sequence). V was pared by 5 bases and J by 4 bases, with 14 bases between. The CDR3 loop spans 14 amino acids. The CDR3 reads CASSAPGIVTEAFF. In DNA form, the CDR3 reads TGTGCCAGTAGTGCCCCAGGGATCGTCACTGAAGCTTTCTTT.

The rearrangement joins TRBV28 to TRBJ1-2, with no clear D. V was trimmed by 3 bases and J by 8 bases, leaving 10 bases between them. Germline V gene data show CDR1 as MDHEN and CDR2 as SYDVKM. This CDR3 spans 12 amino acids. CDR3 loop: CASSLTPRGYTF. The DNA for the CDR3 is TGTGCCAGCAGTTTGACACCTCGAGGCTACACCTTC.